The TCR beta chain described here comes from a study of shared clonotypes between healthy human individuals. The overall study: Per-donor plates numbered three CD4 naive, three CD4 memory, two CD8 naive and one CD8 memory. Notes on the study in general: Exclusively blood specimens were collected; tissue repertoires likely differ.

CDR1 is SGHRS and CDR2 is YFSETQ in the germline V gene. The V end was cut by 4 bases, the J end by 0 bases, with 10 bases between. This CDR3 has 15 residues. Turning to this clone: Its antigen is not identified.

Splitting of each subset's genomic DNA was done evenly across several immunoSEQ plates. Measured with immunoSEQ multiplex PCR; TCRdb has only the in-frame clones, and not every one. The sample records about 2 million clones, 95% being singletons. This chain joins TRBV5-1 and TRBJ2-2; D is tentatively TRBD1 or TRBD2 (5 bases each). The TCR sequence derives from a young man in good health. Sequenced material: naive CD4+ T cells sorted from blood. As to subset: CD45RA+ positively selected. CDR3 sequence reads: CASSPGPANTGELFF. DNA for the CDR3: TGCGCCAGCAGCCCGGGACCAGCGAACACCGGGGAGCTGTTTTTT.